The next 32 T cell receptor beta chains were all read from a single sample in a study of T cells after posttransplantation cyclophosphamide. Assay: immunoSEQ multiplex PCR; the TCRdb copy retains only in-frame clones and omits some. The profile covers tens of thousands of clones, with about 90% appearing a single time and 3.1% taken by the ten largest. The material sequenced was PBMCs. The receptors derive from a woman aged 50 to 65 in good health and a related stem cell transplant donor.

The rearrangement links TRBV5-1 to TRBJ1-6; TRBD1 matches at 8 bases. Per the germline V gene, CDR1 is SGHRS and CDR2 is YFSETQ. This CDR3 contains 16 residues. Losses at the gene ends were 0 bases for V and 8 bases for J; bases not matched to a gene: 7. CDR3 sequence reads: CASSLALRGLHSPLHF. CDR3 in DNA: TGCGCCAGCAGCTTGGCCCTCAGGGGGCTGCATTCACCCCTCCACTTT.

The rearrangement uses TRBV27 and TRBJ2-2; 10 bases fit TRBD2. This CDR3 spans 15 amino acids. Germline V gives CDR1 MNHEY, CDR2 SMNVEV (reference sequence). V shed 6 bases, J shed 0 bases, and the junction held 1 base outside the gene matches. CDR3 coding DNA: TGTGCCAGCAGAACTAGCGGGACGAACACCGGGGAGCTGTTTTTT. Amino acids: CASRTSGTNTGELFF.

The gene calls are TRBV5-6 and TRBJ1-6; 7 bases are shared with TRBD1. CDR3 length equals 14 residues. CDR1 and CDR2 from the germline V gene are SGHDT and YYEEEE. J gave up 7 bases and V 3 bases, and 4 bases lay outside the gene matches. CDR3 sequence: CASSWGQPNSPLHF. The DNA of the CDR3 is TGTGCCAGCAGCTGGGGACAGCCAAATTCACCCCTCCACTTT.

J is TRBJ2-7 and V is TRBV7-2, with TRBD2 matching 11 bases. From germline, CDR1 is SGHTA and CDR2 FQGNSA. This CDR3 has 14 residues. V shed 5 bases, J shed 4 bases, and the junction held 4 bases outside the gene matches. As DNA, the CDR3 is TGTGCCAGCAGCAATAGCGGGAGGGATTACGAGCAGTACTTC. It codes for CASSNSGRDYEQYF.

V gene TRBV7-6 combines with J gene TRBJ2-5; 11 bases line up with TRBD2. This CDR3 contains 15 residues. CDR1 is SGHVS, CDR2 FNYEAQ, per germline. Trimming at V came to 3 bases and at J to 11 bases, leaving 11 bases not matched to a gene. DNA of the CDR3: TGTGCCAGCAGCTTCCGGACTAGCGGGCTTGAGGAACAGTACTTC. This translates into CASSFRTSGLEEQYF.

CDR3 protein: CASSPRDRGDNEQYF. DNA for the CDR3: TGTGCCAGCTCACCTAGGGACAGGGGGGATAACGAGCAGTACTTC. The rearrangement links TRBV18 to TRBJ2-7, with 11 nucleotides matching TRBD1. The length of the CDR3 is 15 residues. Germline V gives CDR1 KGHSH, CDR2 LQKENI. The junction had 6 bases not matched to a gene; V was cut back by 3 bases and J by 5 bases.

CDR3 DNA: TGTGCCACCAGCAGAGATTTGCGGGGAGATGGCTACACCTTC. Translating it yields CATSRDLRGDGYTF. The chain is built from TRBV15 and TRBJ1-2; D unclear. The CDR3 runs 14 residues. Per germline, CDR1 LNHNV and CDR2 YYDKDF (reference sequence). Trimming removed 0 bases at V and 6 bases at J, with 11 bases between.

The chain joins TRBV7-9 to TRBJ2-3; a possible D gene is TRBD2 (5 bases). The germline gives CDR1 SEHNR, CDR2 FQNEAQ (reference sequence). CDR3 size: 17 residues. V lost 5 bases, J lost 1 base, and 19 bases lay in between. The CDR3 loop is CASSPERSGPGTDTQYF. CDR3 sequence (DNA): TGTGCCAGCAGCCCCGAGAGAAGCGGCCCCGGCACAGATACGCAGTATTTT.

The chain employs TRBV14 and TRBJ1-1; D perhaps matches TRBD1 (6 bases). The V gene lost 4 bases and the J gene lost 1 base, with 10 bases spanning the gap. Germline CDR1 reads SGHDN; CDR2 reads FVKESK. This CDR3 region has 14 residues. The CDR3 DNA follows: TGTGCCAGCAGCCTAATGGACAGGAACACTGAAGCTTTCTTT. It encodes CASSLMDRNTEAFF.

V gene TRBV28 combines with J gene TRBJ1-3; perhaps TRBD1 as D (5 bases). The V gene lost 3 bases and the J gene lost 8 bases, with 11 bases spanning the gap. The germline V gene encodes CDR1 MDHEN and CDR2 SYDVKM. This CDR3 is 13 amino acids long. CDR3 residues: CASSFPGRDTIYF. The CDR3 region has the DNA TGTGCCAGCAGTTTCCCAGGGAGGGACACCATATATTTT.

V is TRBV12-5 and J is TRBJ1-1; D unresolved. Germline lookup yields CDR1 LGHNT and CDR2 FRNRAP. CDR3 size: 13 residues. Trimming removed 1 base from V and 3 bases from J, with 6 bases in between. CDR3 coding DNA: TGTGCTAGTGGTTTGGCTACTTACACTGAAGCTTTCTTT. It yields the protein CASGLATYTEAFF.

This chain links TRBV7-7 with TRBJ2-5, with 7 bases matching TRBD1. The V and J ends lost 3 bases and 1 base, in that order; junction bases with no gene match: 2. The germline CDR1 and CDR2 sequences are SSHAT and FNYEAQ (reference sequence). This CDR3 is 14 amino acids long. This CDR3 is CASSLGQTQETQYF. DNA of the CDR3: TGTGCCAGCAGCTTGGGACAGACCCAAGAGACCCAGTACTTC.

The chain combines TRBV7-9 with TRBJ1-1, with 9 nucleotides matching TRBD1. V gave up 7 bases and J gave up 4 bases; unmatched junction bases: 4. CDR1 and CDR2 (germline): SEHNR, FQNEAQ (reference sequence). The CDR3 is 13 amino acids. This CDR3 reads CASTPGQGTEAFF. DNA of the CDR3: TGTGCCAGCACGCCGGGACAGGGCACTGAAGCTTTCTTT.

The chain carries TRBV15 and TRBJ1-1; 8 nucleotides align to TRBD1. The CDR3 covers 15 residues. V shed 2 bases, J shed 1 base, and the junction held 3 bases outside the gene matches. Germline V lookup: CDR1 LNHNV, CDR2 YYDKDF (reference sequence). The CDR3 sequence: CATSRNRGGNTEAFF. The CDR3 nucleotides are TGTGCCACCAGCAGAAACAGGGGGGGGAACACTGAAGCTTTCTTT.

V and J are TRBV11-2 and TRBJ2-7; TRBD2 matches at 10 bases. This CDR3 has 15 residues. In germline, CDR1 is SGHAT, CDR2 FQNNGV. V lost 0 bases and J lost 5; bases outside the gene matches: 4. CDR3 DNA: TGTGCCAGCAGCTTAGACTCGGGACTAGCGAACGAGCAGTACTTC. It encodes CASSLDSGLANEQYF.

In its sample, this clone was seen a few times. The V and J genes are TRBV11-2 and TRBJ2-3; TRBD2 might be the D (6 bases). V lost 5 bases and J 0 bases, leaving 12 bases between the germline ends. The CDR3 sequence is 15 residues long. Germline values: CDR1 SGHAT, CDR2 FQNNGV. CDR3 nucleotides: TGTGCCAGCAGCCCAGCGGGTCTTAGCACAGATACGCAGTATTTT. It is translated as CASSPAGLSTDTQYF.

CDR3 DNA: TGTGCCAGCAGCCCAAGCCGAACTAGGGCCTACGAGCAGTACTTC. Translating gives CASSPSRTRAYEQYF. The chain has TRBV2 and TRBJ2-7, with D maybe TRBD2 (5 bases). CDR1 is SNHLY and CDR2 is FYNNEI in the germline V gene. The length of the CDR3 is 15 residues. Trimming pared 6 bases from V and 2 bases from J, leaving 17 bases between.

The CDR3 sequence is CASSLSGTSTDTQYF. CDR3 sequence (DNA): TGCGCCAGCAGCTTGTCAGGGACTAGCACAGATACGCAGTATTTT. J is TRBJ2-3 and V is TRBV5-1, with a possible D match to TRBD2 (6 bases). The CDR3 totals 15 residues. The germline V and J ends were trimmed by 1 base and 0 bases, with 9 bases remaining between them. The germline V gene has CDR1 SGHRS and CDR2 YFSETQ.

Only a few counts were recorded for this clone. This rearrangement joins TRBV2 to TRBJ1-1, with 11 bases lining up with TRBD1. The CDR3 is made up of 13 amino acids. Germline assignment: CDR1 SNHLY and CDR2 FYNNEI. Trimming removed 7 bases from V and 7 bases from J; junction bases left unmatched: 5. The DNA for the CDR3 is TGTGCCAGCATCCGGACAGGGGGCGATGAAGCTTTCTTT. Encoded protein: CASIRTGGDEAFF. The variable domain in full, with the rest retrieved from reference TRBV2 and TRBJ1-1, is EPEVTQTPSHQVTQMGQEVILRCVPISNHLYFYWYRQILGQKVEFLVSFYNNEISEKSEIFDDQFSVERPDGSNFTLKIRSTKLEDSAMYFCASIRTGGDEAFFGQGTRLTVV.

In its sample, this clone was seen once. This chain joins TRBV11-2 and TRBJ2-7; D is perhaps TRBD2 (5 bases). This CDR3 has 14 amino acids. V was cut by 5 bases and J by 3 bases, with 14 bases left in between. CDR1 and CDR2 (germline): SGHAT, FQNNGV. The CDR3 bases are TGTGCCAGCAGCCCGGGCAGCGGTGGCTACGAGCAGTACTTC. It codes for CASSPGSGGYEQYF.

The DNA for the CDR3 is TGTGCCAGCAGCCTGAGGGACAGCGGTTGGTGGGGCACTGAAGCTTTCTTT. The encoded protein is CASSLRDSGWWGTEAFF. V usage is TRBV11-2 and J usage is TRBJ1-1; 7 nucleotides agree with TRBD1. The J segment lost 4 bases and the V segment lost 5 bases, leaving 16 bases of the junction unmatched. There are 17 residues in the CDR3. Germline loops: CDR1 SGHAT, CDR2 FQNNGV. Full variable domain (missing parts from reference TRBV11-2 and TRBJ1-1): EAGVAQSPRYKIIEKRQSVAFWCNPISGHATLYWYQQILGQGPKLLIQFQNNGVVDDSQLPKDRFSAERLKGVDSTLKIQPAKLEDSAVYLCASSLRDSGWWGTEAFFGQGTRLTVV.

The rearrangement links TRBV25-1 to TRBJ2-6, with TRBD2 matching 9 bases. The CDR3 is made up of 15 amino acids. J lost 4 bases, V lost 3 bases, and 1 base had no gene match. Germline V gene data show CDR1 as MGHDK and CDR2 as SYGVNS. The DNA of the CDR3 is TGTGCCAGCAGTGATCTAGCGGGGGGGGCCAACGTCCTGACTTTC. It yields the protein CASSDLAGGANVLTF. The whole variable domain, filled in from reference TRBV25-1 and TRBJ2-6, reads EADIYQTPRYLVIGTGKKITLECSQTMGHDKMYWYQQDPGMELHLIHYSYGVNSTEKGDLSSESTVSRIRTEHFPLTLESARPSHTSQYLCASSDLAGGANVLTFGAGSRLTVL.

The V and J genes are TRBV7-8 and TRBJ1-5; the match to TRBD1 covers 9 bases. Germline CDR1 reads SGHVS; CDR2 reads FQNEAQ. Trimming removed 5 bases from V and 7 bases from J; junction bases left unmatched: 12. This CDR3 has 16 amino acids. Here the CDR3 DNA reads TGTGCCAGCAGCCTTTCGACAGGGGGTCTCGGACAGCCCCAGCATTTT. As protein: CASSLSTGGLGQPQHF.

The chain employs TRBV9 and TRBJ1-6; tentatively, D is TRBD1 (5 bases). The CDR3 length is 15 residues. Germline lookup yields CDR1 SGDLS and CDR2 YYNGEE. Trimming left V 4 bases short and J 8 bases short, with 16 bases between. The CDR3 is CASSRGGLSYSPLHF. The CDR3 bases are TGTGCCAGCAGCCGGGGGGGACTCTCGTATTCACCCCTCCACTTT.

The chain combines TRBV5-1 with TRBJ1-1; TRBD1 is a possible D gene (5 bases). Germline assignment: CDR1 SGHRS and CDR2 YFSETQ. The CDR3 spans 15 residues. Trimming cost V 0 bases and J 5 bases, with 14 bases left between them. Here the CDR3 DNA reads TGCGCCAGCAGCTTGGCCAGGCAGGGTAGGACTGAAGCTTTCTTT. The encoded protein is CASSLARQGRTEAFF.

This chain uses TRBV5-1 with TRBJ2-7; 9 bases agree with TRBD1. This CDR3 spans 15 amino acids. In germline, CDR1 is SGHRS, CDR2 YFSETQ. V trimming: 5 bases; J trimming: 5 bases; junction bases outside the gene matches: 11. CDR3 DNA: TGCGCCAGCAGAAGGACAGGGGTCGGGAGCGACGAGCAGTACTTC. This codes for CASRRTGVGSDEQYF. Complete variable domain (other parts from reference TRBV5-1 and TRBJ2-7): KAGVTQTPRYLIKTRGQQVTLSCSPISGHRSVSWYQQTPGQGLQFLFEYFSETQRNKGNFPGRFSGRQFSNSRSEMNVSTLELGDSALYLCASRRTGVGSDEQYFGPGTRLTVT.

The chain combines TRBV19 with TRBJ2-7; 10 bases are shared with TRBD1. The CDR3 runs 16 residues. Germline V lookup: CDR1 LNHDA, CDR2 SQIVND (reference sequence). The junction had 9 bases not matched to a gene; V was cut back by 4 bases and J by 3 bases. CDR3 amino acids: CASSRRQGAIGYEQYF. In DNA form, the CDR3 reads TGTGCCAGTAGTAGGCGACAGGGGGCTATAGGCTACGAGCAGTACTTC.

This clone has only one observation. CDR3 in DNA: TGTGCCAGCCGCTCGGGGGACACAGATACGCAGTATTTT. Residues: CASRSGDTDTQYF. This chain uses TRBV11-2 with TRBJ2-3; D is possibly TRBD2 (6 bases). V lost 8 bases and J 2 bases, leaving 11 bases between the germline ends. CDR1 is SGHAT and CDR2 is FQNNGV in the germline V gene. The CDR3 runs 13 residues. The full variable domain, completed using reference TRBV11-2 and TRBJ2-3, is EAGVAQSPRYKIIEKRQSVAFWCNPISGHATLYWYQQILGQGPKLLIQFQNNGVVDDSQLPKDRFSAERLKGVDSTLKIQPAKLEDSAVYLCASRSGDTDTQYFGPGTRLTVL.

The CDR3 DNA reads TGCGCCAGCAGTGAGTCGCGGGGGGCATTTGGAGAGCAGTACTTC. Translating gives CASSESRGAFGEQYF. The chain carries TRBV10-1 and TRBJ2-7, with 8 positions matching TRBD2. CDR1 is WNHNN and CDR2 is SYGVQD in the germline V gene (reference sequence). The junction had 8 bases not matched to a gene; V was cut back by 0 bases and J by 7 bases. This CDR3 has 15 residues.

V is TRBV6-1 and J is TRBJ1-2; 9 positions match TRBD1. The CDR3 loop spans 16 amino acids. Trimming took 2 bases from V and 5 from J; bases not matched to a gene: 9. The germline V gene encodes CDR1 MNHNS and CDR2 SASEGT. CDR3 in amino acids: CASSESWETGGYGYTF. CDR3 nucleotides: TGTGCCAGCAGTGAAAGTTGGGAGACAGGGGGTTATGGCTACACCTTC.

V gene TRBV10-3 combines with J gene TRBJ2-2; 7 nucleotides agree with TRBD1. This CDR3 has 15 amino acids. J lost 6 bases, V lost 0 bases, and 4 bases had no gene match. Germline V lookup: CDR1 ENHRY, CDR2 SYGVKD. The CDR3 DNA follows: TGTGCCATCAGTGAGTCAGGGGGCACCCCCGGGGAGCTGTTTTTT. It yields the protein CAISESGGTPGELFF.

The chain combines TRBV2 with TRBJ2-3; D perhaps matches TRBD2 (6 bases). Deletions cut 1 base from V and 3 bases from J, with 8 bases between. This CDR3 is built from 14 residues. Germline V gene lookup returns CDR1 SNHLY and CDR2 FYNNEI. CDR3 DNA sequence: TGTGCCAGCAGTGAAGGGCGGGGAACAGATACGCAGTATTTT. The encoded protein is CASSEGRGTDTQYF.